Listed below are T cell receptor beta chains from one sample, sequenced in a study of cytomegalovirus exposure and HLA in healthy donors. Here immunoSEQ multiplex PCR was the method, and the copy in TCRdb shows in-frame clones only, minus some. The sample has some 72,000 clones; the top ten hold 4.5% to 5%. Source material: PBMCs. These receptor sequences come from a middle-aged man in good health and CMV-seronegative. The CDR3 runs from the conserved cysteine through the conserved F or W. Each record gives: J gene, V gene, D gene, CDR3 DNA, CDR3 protein. The D gene is left open where the match is weak.

>TRBJ2-4|TRBV6-4|NA
TGTGCCAGCAGTGACGTCTTCCGACAGAACTATCGAGCCAAAAACATTCAGTACTTC
CASSDVFRQNYRAKNIQYF
>TRBJ2-7|TRBV9|NA
TGTGCCAGCAGCGTGAGACCCACAGGGCGCGAGCAGTACTTC
CASSVRPTGREQYF
>TRBJ1-5|TRBV28|TRBD1
TGTGCCAGCAGCCACGGGACAGGGGTTGGCAATCAGCCCCAGCATTTT
CASSHGTGVGNQPQHF
>TRBJ2-7|TRBV28|NA
TGTGCCAGCAGTTTATACGGGGCCTACGAGCAGTACTTC
CASSLYGAYEQYF
>TRBJ2-3|TRBV7-2|NA
TGTGCCAGCAGCCCCTACACAGATACGCAGTATTTT
CASSPYTDTQYF
>TRBJ2-3|TRBV5-1|TRBD2
TGCGCCAGCAGCTTGCTAGCGGGAGGGTCTCGAGTGGATACGCAGTATTTT
CASSLLAGGSRVDTQYF
>TRBJ1-1|TRBV13|TRBD1
TGTGCCAGCAGCAACCGGGACAGGGGCACTGAAGCTTTCTTT
CASSNRDRGTEAFF
>TRBJ2-5|TRBV5-1|NA
TGCGCCAGCAGTTCGGAGGGAAAGGAGACCCAGTACTTC
CASSSEGKETQYF
>TRBJ2-4|TRBV12-2|NA
TGTGCAAGTCGCTTAGCGGAACCCGGGGCCAAAAACATTCAGTACTTC
CASRLAEPGAKNIQYF
>TRBJ2-7|TRBV10-2|NA
TGCGCCAGCAGTGAGGGATGGAGTTCCTACGAGCAGTACTTC
CASSEGWSSYEQYF
>TRBJ2-7|TRBV11-2|NA
TGTGCCAGCAGCTTTTGGACAGCGAGTGCCTACGAGCAGTACTTC
CASSFWTASAYEQYF
>TRBJ2-7|TRBV5-1|TRBD1
TGCGCCAGCAGCACGACAGGGTCCTACGAGCAGTACTTC
CASSTTGSYEQYF
>TRBJ2-2|TRBV5-1|NA
TGCGCCAGCAGCCGTGAACAGGGTGGAACCGGGGAGCTGTTTTTT
CASSREQGGTGELFF
>TRBJ2-7|TRBV15|NA
TGTGCCACCAGCAGCAGGACATCGTACGAGCAGTACTTC
CATSSRTSYEQYF
>TRBJ2-5|TRBV5-1|TRBD1
TGCGCCAGCAGCGTATACGGGACAGCAGAAGAGACCCAGTACTTC
CASSVYGTAEETQYF
>TRBJ1-2|TRBV4-3|NA
TGCGCCAGCAGCCAAGGACCAGCAGGGGAAGACTATGGCTACACCTTC
CASSQGPAGEDYGYTF
>TRBJ1-4|TRBV5-5|NA
TGTGCCAGCAGCGGCCGTCAGGAGCGGCTTAATGAAAAACTGTTTTTT
CASSGRQERLNEKLFF
>TRBJ2-4|TRBV14|TRBD1
TGTGCCAGCAGCCAACTCTCCCTTCTCACAGGGGTCGGGGCCAAAAACATTCAGTACTTC
CASSQLSLLTGVGAKNIQYF
>TRBJ2-2|TRBV6-1|NA
TGTGCCAGCAGCCTATTTCAGGCCGGGGAGCTGTTTTTT
CASSLFQAGELFF
>TRBJ2-5|TRBV5-6|TRBD2
TGTGCCAGCAGCTTGGCCGGGGCGGGGGGGGAGACCCAGTACTTC
CASSLAGAGGETQYF
>TRBJ2-3|TRBV27|NA
TGTGCCAGCAGTTTAGGGACTTCCTTTTCAGATACGCAGTATTTT
CASSLGTSFSDTQYF
>TRBJ1-3|TRBV18|NA
TGTGCCAGCTCACCTGGGGCAGCCTCTGGAAACACCATATATTTT
CASSPGAASGNTIYF
>TRBJ1-1|TRBV19|NA
TGTGCCAGTAGTATTGTTAACAGGGCGGCCACTGAAGCTTTCTTT
CASSIVNRAATEAFF
>TRBJ2-7|TRBV30|TRBD1
TGTGCCTGCGCCGGGACAGGGTTATTCGAGCAGTACTTC
CACAGTGLFEQYF
>TRBJ1-6|TRBV2|TRBD1
TGTGCCAGCAGCAGTACCGGGACAGGGAACAATTCACCCCTCCACTTT
CASSSTGTGNNSPLHF
>TRBJ2-6|TRBV4-2|TRBD1
TGTGCCAGCAGCCAAGGTGAGACAGGGGATTATGGGGCCAACGTCCTGACTTTC
CASSQGETGDYGANVLTF
>TRBJ2-3|TRBV10-2|NA
TGCGCCAGTGAAACGTCGAGGGCCCTAGATACGCAGTATTTT
CASETSRALDTQYF
>TRBJ1-2|TRBV29-1|TRBD1
TGCAGCGTGGGACAGGGAGACTATGGCTACACCTTC
CSVGQGDYGYTF
>TRBJ1-4|TRBV28|NA
TGTGCCAGCGCGGCGGGTAATGAAAAACTGTTTTTT
CASAAGNEKLFF
>TRBJ1-6|TRBV30|TRBD1
TGTGCCTGGAGCGTCGGGACCGGGACAGGGTATTCACCCCTCCACTTT
CAWSVGTGTGYSPLHF
>TRBJ2-3|TRBV27|TRBD1
TGTGCCAGCAGTTTTAAGGCAGGGGGAGATACGCAGTATTTT
CASSFKAGGDTQYF
>TRBJ2-1|TRBV9|TRBD2
TGTGCCAGCAGCGTTTCTAGCGGGGGGCCCTCCTACAATGAGCAGTTCTTC
CASSVSSGGPSYNEQFF
>TRBJ2-7|TRBV5-8|TRBD2
TGTGCCAGCTGCAAACAAGGACTAGCGGCCTCCTACGAGCAGTACTTC
CASCKQGLAASYEQYF
>TRBJ2-2|TRBV6-4|TRBD2
TGTGCCAGCAGTGATATTAGCGGGGCAACCGGGGAGCTGTTTTTT
CASSDISGATGELFF
>TRBJ2-1|TRBV9|NA
TGTGCCAGCAGCGCCGACTGGGAGCAGTTCTTC
CASSADWEQFF
>TRBJ2-5|TRBV7-9|TRBD2
TGTGCCAGCAGCTTAGGGACTAGCGGGGGGACTCAAGAGACCCAGTACTTC
CASSLGTSGGTQETQYF
>TRBJ2-2|TRBV7-7|NA
TGTGCCAGCAGCTTAGGCGTCGGGGAGCTGTTTTTT
CASSLGVGELFF
>TRBJ2-7|TRBV30|NA
TGTGCCTGGAGTGGAGCGACCGAGCAGTACTTC
CAWSGATEQYF
>TRBJ2-7|TRBV15|NA
TGTGCCACCAGCAGAGATCGAATAAGACTCGTCGGGAACAACGAGCAGTACTTC
CATSRDRIRLVGNNEQYF
>TRBJ1-3|TRBV5-1|NA
TGCGCCAGCACCAGCGGGGGCTTGAGCTCTGGAAACACCATATATTTT
CASTSGGLSSGNTIYF
>TRBJ1-5|TRBV28|TRBD1
TGTGCCAGCCATCCGGGACAGGTAAAGCCCCAGCATTTT
CASHPGQVKPQHF
>TRBJ2-7|TRBV7-2|NA
TGTGCCAGCAGCTTGGTCGCGGATCCAGCCTACGAGCAGTACTTC
CASSLVADPAYEQYF
>TRBJ1-1|TRBV11-2|NA
TGTGCCAGCAGCTTATCCCCTTACACTGAAGCTTTCTTT
CASSLSPYTEAFF
>TRBJ1-4|TRBV28|NA
TGTGCCAGTCTACCGGGACAAGAAAATGAAAAACTGTTTTTT
CASLPGQENEKLFF
>TRBJ2-1|TRBV6-5|NA
TGTGCCAGCAGGCCTGGGGCAAACCTCAATGAGCAGTTCTTC
CASRPGANLNEQFF
>TRBJ2-7|TRBV6-1|NA
TGTGCCAGCAGTGGGCTGATTTCCTACGAGCAGTACTTC
CASSGLISYEQYF
>TRBJ1-2|TRBV10-2|NA
TGCGCCAGCAGTGAGGACAGCAACTATGGCTACACCTTC
CASSEDSNYGYTF
>TRBJ1-2|TRBV5-6|NA
TGTGCCAGCAGCTCTCTAACCGGGGATGGCTACACCTTC
CASSSLTGDGYTF
>TRBJ1-2|TRBV2|TRBD1
TGTGCCAGCAGTGTTGGGACAGGGGGATACTATGGCTACACCTTC
CASSVGTGGYYGYTF
>TRBJ1-4|TRBV4-3|TRBD1
TGCGCCAGCAGCCGAGGGACAGGGAATGAAAAACTGTTTTTT
CASSRGTGNEKLFF
>TRBJ2-7|TRBV6-5|NA
TGTGCCAGCGGGCGACGGGGCGAGCAGTACTTC
CASGRRGEQYF
>TRBJ2-2|TRBV5-1|TRBD1
TGCGCCAGCAGCTTGGAGGGACAGGGGGCCACCGGGGAGCTGTTTTTT
CASSLEGQGATGELFF
>TRBJ2-3|TRBV5-1|NA
TGCGCCAGCAGCTCTCAACGGGACACAAGCACAGATACGCAGTATTTT
CASSSQRDTSTDTQYF
>TRBJ2-5|TRBV7-8|NA
TGTGCCAGCAGCTTAACGGGGTACCAAGAGACCCAGTACTTC
CASSLTGYQETQYF